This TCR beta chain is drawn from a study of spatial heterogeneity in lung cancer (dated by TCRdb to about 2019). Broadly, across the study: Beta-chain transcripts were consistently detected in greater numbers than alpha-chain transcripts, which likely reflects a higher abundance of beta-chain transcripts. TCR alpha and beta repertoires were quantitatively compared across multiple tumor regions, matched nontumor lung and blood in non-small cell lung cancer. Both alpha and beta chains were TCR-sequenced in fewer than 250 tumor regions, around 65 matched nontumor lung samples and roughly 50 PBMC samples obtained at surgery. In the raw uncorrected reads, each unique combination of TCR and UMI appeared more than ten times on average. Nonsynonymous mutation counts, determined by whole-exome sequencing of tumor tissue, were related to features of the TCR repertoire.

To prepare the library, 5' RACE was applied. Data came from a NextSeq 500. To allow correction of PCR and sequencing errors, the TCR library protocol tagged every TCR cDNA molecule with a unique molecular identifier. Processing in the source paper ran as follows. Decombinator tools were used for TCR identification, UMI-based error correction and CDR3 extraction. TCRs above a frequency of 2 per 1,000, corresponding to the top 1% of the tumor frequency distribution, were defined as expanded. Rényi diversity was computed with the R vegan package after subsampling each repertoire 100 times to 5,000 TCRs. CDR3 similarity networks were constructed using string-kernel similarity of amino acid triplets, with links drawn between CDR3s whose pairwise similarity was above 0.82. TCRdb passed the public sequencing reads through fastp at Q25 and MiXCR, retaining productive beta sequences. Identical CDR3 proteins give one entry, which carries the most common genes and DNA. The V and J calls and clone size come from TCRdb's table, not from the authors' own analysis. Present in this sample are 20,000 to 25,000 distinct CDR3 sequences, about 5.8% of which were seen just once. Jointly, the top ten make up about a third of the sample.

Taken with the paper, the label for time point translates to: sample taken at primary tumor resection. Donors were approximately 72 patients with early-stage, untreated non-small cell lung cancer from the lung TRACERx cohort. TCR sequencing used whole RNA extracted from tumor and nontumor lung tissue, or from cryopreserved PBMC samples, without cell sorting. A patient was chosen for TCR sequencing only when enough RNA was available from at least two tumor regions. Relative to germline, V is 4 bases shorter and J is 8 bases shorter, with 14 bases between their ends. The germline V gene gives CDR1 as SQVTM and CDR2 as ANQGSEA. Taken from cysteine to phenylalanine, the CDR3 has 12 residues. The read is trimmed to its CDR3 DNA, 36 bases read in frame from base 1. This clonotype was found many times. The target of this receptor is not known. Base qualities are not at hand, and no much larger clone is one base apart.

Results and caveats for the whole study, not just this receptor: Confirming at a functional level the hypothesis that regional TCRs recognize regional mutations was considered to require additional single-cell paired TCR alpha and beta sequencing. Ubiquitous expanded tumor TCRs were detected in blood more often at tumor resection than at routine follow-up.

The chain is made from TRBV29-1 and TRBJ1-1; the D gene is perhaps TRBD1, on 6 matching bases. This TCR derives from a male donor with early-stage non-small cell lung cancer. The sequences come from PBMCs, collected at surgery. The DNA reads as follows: TGCAGCGTTGTGTTAGGGACACCCGAAGCTTTCTTT. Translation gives CSVVLGTPEAFF. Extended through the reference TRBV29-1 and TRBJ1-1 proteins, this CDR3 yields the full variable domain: SAVISQKPSRDICQRGTSLTIQCQVDSQVTMMFWYRQQPGQSLTLIATANQGSEATYESGFVIDKFPISRPNLTFSTLTVSNMSPEDSSIYLCSVVLGTPEAFFGQGTRLTVV.